A selection of T cell receptor beta chains follows, all from one sample in a study of Graves' ophthalmopathy and Graves' hyperthyroidism. In TCRdb, the multiplex PCR reads were re-called with MiXCR into one record per CDR3 protein. The data show around 600,000 distinct CDR3 sequences, 35% to 45% seen once. The sequencing sample was made of peripheral blood. These receptors were taken from an adult man with Graves' ophthalmopathy. Each CDR3 is given with its conserved first and last residue. The D gene is left open where the match is weak. Rows may omit the clone size; those that give it use once, few, many or a size class.

d_gene	abundance	v_gene	j_gene	CDR3aa	CDR3nt
NA	NA	TRBV20-1	TRBJ1-4	CSASGRDNEKLFF	TGCAGTGCCAGCGGTAGGGACAATGAAAAACTGTTTTTT
NA	NA	TRBV6-6	TRBJ2-3	CASSRRTLDTQYF	TGTGCCAGCAGTCGACGGACACTGGATACGCAGTATTTT
NA	NA	TRBV4-2	TRBJ2-3	CASSTSGTAPDTQYF	TGTGCCAGCAGCACCTCCGGGACGGCTCCAGATACGCAGTATTTT
NA	NA	TRBV4-1	TRBJ1-4	CASSQETGEWNEKLFF	TGCGCCAGCAGCCAGGAGACAGGTGAATGGAATGAAAAACTGTTTTTT
NA	many	TRBV15	TRBJ1-2	CATSLRRGRDGYTF	TGTGCCACCAGCCTGAGGCGGGGCCGGGATGGCTACACCTTC
NA	few	TRBV6-6	TRBJ1-1	CASSYSAGWDAEAFF	TGTGCCAGCAGTTACTCAGCAGGGTGGGACGCTGAAGCTTTCTTT
NA	NA	TRBV29-1	TRBJ2-7	CSVPVVDRAYEQYF	TGCAGCGTTCCCGTGGTGGACAGAGCCTACGAGCAGTACTTC
TRBD1	many	TRBV9	TRBJ1-2	CASSGWTGEGYGYTF	TGTGCCAGCAGCGGATGGACAGGGGAGGGGTATGGCTACACCTTC
NA	many	TRBV29-1	TRBJ2-6	CSVATALSGANVLTF	TGCAGCGTTGCGACAGCCTTATCTGGGGCCAACGTCCTGACTTTC
NA	many	TRBV12-3/TRBV12-4	TRBJ1-5	CASSLEGYQPQHF	TGTGCCAGCAGTTTAGAGGGCTATCAGCCCCAGCATTTT
NA	NA	TRBV25-1	TRBJ1-1	CASSVGFEALF	TGTGCCAGCAGTGTGGGGTTTGAAGCTCTCTTT
NA	many	TRBV9	TRBJ2-5	CASSGWGQETQYF	TGTGCCAGCAGCGGGTGGGGGCAAGAGACCCAGTACTTC
NA	many	TRBV9	TRBJ1-3	CASSVVGASGNTIYF	TGTGCCAGCAGCGTAGTGGGGGCCTCTGGAAACACCATATATTTT
NA	NA	TRBV29-1	TRBJ2-7	CSSFHPLTYEQYF	TGCAGCAGTTTCCACCCCTTGACCTACGAGCAGTACTTC
NA	NA	TRBV5-1	TRBJ2-5	CASSLEGGPGKTQYF	TGCGCCAGCAGCTTGGAGGGGGGTCCGGGTAAGACCCAGTACTTC
NA	many	TRBV7-8	TRBJ2-6	CASSLAGGAGANVLTF	TGTGCCAGCAGCTTAGCGGGGGGCGCTGGGGCCAACGTCCTGACTTTC
NA	few	TRBV18	TRBJ1-1	CASSPDPVRDEAFF	TGTGCCAGCTCACCCGACCCGGTACGGGATGAAGCTTTCTTT
NA	NA	TRBV6-6	TRBJ1-5	CASSDGDPGPQHF	TGTGCCAGCAGTGACGGGGACCCGGGGCCCCAGCATTTT
NA	many	TRBV7-2	TRBJ1-2	CASSFSPRDYGYTF	TGTGCCAGCAGCTTTTCCCCGCGGGACTATGGCTACACCTTC
TRBD1	NA	TRBV29-1	TRBJ1-2	CSVGRDSSGYGYTF	TGCAGCGTGGGGAGGGACAGTTCTGGCTATGGCTACACCTTC
TRBD1	NA	TRBV18	TRBJ2-5	CASSTAGTGKQETQYF	TGTGCCAGCTCAACCGCCGGGACAGGGAAACAAGAGACCCAGTACTTC
NA	once	TRBV25-1	TRBJ1-1	CASPTLNTEAFF	TGTGCCAGCCCCACCCTGAACACTGAAGCTTTCTTT
TRBD1	few	TRBV9	TRBJ1-6	CASSPTTGVNSPLHF	TGTGCCAGCAGTCCCACAACAGGGGTTAATTCACCCCTCCACTTT
TRBD2	many	TRBV6-5	TRBJ2-7	CASGLAGYEQYF	TGTGCCTCCGGACTAGCGGGCTACGAGCAGTACTTC
NA	many	TRBV7-9	TRBJ1-3	CASSPARGPSGNTIYF	TGTGCCAGCAGCCCCGCCCGGGGACCCTCTGGAAACACCATATATTTT
TRBD2	NA	TRBV7-8	TRBJ2-1	CASSAAGGPDEQFF	TGTGCCAGCAGTGCAGCGGGAGGGCCGGATGAGCAGTTCTTC
NA	NA	TRBV5-1	TRBJ2-5	CASSSGDVTQYF	TGCGCCAGCAGCTCTGGCGATGTGACCCAGTACTTC
NA	NA	TRBV7-8	TRBJ2-3	CASSLVNADTQYF	TGTGCCAGCAGCTTAGTTAACGCAGATACGCAGTATTTT
TRBD2	many	TRBV7-6	TRBJ2-7	CASSLDPASGTSYEQYF	TGTGCCAGCAGCTTAGATCCCGCTAGCGGCACCTCCTACGAGCAGTACTTC
NA	NA	TRBV7-3	TRBJ2-7	CASSLLLADGIYEQYF	TGTGCCAGCAGTTTATTGCTTGCCGACGGAATCTACGAGCAGTACTTC
TRBD1	few	TRBV4-1	TRBJ1-5	CASSHPQGAGGQPQHF	TGCGCCAGCAGCCATCCGCAGGGGGCGGGAGGTCAGCCCCAGCATTTT
NA	many	TRBV29-1	TRBJ1-1	CSVAMTLNTEAFF	TGCAGCGTTGCAATGACTTTGAACACTGAAGCTTTCTTT
NA	many	TRBV11-2	TRBJ2-5	CASSLTLEGRETQYF	TGTGCCAGCAGCTTAACTTTGGAGGGCAGGGAGACCCAGTACTTC
TRBD1	many	TRBV27	TRBJ1-2	CASSLTGGRGYTF	TGTGCCAGCAGTTTGACAGGGGGACGTGGCTACACCTTC
NA	many	TRBV2	TRBJ1-4	CASSLDSWGNEKLFF	TGTGCCAGCAGCCTTGACAGTTGGGGTAATGAAAAACTGTTTTTT
NA	few	TRBV4-1	TRBJ2-7	CASSHPLISYEQYF	TGCGCCAGCAGCCACCCTTTAATCTCCTACGAGCAGTACTTC
TRBD1	many	TRBV20-1	TRBJ1-5	CSAPDREGQPQHF	TGCAGTGCCCCCGACAGGGAAGGTCAGCCCCAGCATTTT
NA	few	TRBV13	TRBJ1-5	CASSLGGLGGNQPQHF	TGTGCCAGCAGCTTAGGGGGGCTTGGGGGCAATCAGCCCCAGCATTTT
NA	few	TRBV5-6	TRBJ1-5	CASSPYGGAQPQHF	TGTGCCAGCAGTCCCTACGGGGGGGCGCAGCCCCAGCATTTT
TRBD2	many	TRBV12-3/TRBV12-4	TRBJ2-7	CASSFVGGAYEQYF	TGTGCCAGCAGTTTTGTCGGGGGGGCCTACGAGCAGTACTTC
NA	once	TRBV6-1	TRBJ2-2	CASRNAAETGELFF	TGTGCCAGCAGAAACGCGGCGGAGACCGGGGAGCTGTTTTTT